The sequence of this T cell receptor beta chain was determined in a study of blood T cell repertoires in COVID-19. Study context: The cDNA or gDNA used as material had been derived from T cells, B-cell-depleted T cells, or PBMCs.

As handled by the study authors: Counts of nucleated cells, estimated from reference gene primer amplification, were obtained. Produced via immunoSEQ multiplex PCR; TCRdb's table is partial and in-frame only. The DNA was the basis for D and trimming; V, J and clone size are from that table. The sample shows over 120,000 clones, around nine tenths of them seen only once. V was trimmed by 3 bases and J by 8 bases, leaving 4 bases between them. CDR3 size: 10 residues. The germline CDR1 and CDR2 sequences are LGHDT and YNNKEL (reference sequence). Sequenced: peripheral blood. The sequence derives from a woman aged 50 to 60 with active or convalescent COVID-19. V gene TRBV3-1 (or the pseudogene TRBV3-2) combines with J gene TRBJ1-2; D is undetermined. The CDR3 nucleotides read TGTGCCAGCAGCCAGGAGGGCTACACCTTC. It yields the protein CASSQEGYTF.